This T cell receptor (beta chain) originates from a study of T-cell reconstitution after alpha-beta-depleted transplantation in children. Germline V lookup: CDR1 MNHEY, CDR2 SVGAGI. The length of the CDR3 is 15 residues. Preparation of the TCRbeta library was carried out with unique molecular identifiers. TCRdb ran MiXCR on the PCR reads and lists one entry per CDR3 protein. In the table there are approximately 520,000 distinct CDR3 sequences, around a third of which are singletons. Regarding this clonotype: Germline and junction disagree at one end, which may indicate a read error.

The gene calls are TRBV6-5 and TRBJ2-3; 7 nucleotides align to TRBD2. This TCR was recovered from a human donor who donated a stem cell graft to a child with aplastic anemia. The sequencing used PBMCs from the stem cell graft donor, collected from the stem cell graft. The DNA of the CDR3 is TGTGCCAGCAGATACTTACTAGCGCCCACAGATACGCAGTATTTT. This encodes CASRYLLAPTDTQYF.